This T cell receptor (beta chain) is drawn from a study of cytotoxic CD8 clonotypes in ibrutinib-treated CLL. Study summary: Response was recorded as partial in some 24 patients and complete in 2; at median about 64 months, approximately 14 remained remitted and about twelve had progressed.

The germline V gene encodes CDR1 SGHNT and CDR2 YYREEE (reference sequence). The CDR3 is 17 amino acids. Trimming cost V 0 bases and J 1 base; bases outside gene matches: 8. TCRdb's copy holds only in-frame clones and misses some; the assay was immunoSEQ multiplex PCR. The sample shows about 140,000 clones, approximately 80% of them seen only once. Specimen: PBMCs, collected after 36 months of ibrutinib treatment. The gene calls are TRBV5-4 and TRBJ1-2; 8 bases are a match to TRBD1. The source is a human donor with chronic lymphocytic leukemia. The CDR3, as DNA: TGTGCCAGCAGCTTGGGTCGGGGGACAGGAGTTAACTATGGCTACACCTTC. This translates into CASSLGRGTGVNYGYTF.